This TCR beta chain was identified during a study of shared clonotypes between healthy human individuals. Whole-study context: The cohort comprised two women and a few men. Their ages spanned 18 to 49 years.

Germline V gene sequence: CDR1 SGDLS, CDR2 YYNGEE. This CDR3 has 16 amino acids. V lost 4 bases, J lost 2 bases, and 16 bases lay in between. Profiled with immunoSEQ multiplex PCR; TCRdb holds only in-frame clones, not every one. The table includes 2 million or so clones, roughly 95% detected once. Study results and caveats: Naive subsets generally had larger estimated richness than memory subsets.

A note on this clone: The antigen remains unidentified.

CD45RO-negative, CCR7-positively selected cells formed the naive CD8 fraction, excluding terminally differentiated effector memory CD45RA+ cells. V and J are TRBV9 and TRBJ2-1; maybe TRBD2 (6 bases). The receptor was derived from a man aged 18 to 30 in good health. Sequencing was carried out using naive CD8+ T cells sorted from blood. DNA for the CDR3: TGTGCCAGCAGCCCCCCCCTAGCGATAGCCTACAATGAGCAGTTCTTC. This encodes CASSPPLAIAYNEQFF.